The source of this TCR beta chain is a study of CD8 T cells in Susac syndrome. This clonotype was recorded a few times. Reverse transcription of roughly 0.5 to 1 ug RNA was carried out with random hexamers. The immunoSEQ assay covered 54 Vbeta and 13 Jbeta segments for CDR3. TCRdb ran MiXCR on the immunoSEQ multiplex PCR reads and lists one entry per CDR3 protein. The data show approximately 280,000 distinct CDR3 sequences, approximately 85% seen once. The sample comprised CD8+ T cells from PBMCs. This receptor was identified in a human donor with multiple sclerosis.

The CDR3 spells CASRTTGDYGYTF. The CDR3 DNA is TGTGCCAGCAGAACGACAGGGGACTATGGCTACACCTTC. V gene TRBV6-2 or TRBV6-3 combines with J gene TRBJ1-2; 8 nucleotides line up with TRBD1. The CDR3 length is 13 residues. Germline V CDR1 and CDR2: MNHEY, SVGEGT. With V trimmed by 6 bases and J by 3 bases, 3 bases remained unmatched.